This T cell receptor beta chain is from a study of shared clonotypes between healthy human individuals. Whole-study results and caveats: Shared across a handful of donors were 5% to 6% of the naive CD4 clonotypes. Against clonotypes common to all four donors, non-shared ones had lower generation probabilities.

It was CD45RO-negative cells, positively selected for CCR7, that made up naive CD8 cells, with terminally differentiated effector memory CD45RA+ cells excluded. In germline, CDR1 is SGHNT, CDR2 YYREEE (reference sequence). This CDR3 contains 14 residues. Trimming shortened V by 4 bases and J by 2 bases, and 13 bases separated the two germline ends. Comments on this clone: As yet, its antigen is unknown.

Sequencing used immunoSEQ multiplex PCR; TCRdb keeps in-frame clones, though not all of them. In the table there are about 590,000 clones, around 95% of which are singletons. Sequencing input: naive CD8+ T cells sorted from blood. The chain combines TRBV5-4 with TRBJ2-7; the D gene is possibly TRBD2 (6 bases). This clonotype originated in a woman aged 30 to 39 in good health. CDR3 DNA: TGTGCCAGCAGCCCGCGGGCGGGAACCTACGAGCAGTACTTC. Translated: CASSPRAGTYEQYF. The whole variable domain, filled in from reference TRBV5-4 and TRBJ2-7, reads ETGVTQSPTHLIKTRGQQVTLRCSSQSGHNTVSWYQQALGQGPQFIFQYYREEENGRGNFPPRFSGLQFPNYSSELNVNALELDDSALYLCASSPRAGTYEQYFGPGTRLTVT.